The text below deals with one T cell receptor (beta chain). Its antigen remains unknown. All donors comprised healthy Caucasians. V shed 5 bases and J 4 bases; nucleotides not matched to a gene: 4. Germline V lookup: CDR1 WNHNN, CDR2 SYGVQD (reference sequence). This CDR3 has 15 residues. The data are from a study of identical twins. General study results and limits: For cord blood, abundant beta clonotypes had fewer insertions, unlike memory repertoires, which showed none. Conclusions came from cross-sectional statistical analysis, not from following the same donors.

Unique molecular identifiers were in the cDNA, with template-switch universal primer binding. TCRdb analysed the 5' RACE reads with MiXCR anew, one entry per CDR3 protein. The data contain around 530,000 distinct CDR3 sequences, about 16% of them seen just once; the ten biggest clones take up around 0.4%. A further study also used this sample, focusing on yellow fever vaccine responses in identical twins.

Sequenced: CD4+ T cells sorted from blood. The clonotype comes from a young woman in good health. The chain is built from TRBV10-1 and TRBJ2-3, with 12 bases fitting TRBD1. CDR3 in amino acids: CASSLGTGGSDTQYF. The CDR3 nucleotides read TGCGCCAGCAGTTTGGGGACAGGGGGCTCAGATACGCAGTATTTT.